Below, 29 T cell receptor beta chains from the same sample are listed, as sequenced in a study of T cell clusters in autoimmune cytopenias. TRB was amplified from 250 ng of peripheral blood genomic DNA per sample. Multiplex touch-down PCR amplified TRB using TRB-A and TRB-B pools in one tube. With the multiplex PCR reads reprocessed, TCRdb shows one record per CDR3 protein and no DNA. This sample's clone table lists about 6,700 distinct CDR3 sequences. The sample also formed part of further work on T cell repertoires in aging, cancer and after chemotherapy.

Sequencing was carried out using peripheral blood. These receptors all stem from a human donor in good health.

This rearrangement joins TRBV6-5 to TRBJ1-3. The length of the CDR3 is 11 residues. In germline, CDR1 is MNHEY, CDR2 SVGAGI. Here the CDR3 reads CASTAGNTIYF.

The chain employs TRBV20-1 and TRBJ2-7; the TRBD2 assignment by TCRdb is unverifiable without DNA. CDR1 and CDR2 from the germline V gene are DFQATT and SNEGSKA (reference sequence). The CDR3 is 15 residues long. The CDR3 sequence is CSARGTSGAWGEQYF.

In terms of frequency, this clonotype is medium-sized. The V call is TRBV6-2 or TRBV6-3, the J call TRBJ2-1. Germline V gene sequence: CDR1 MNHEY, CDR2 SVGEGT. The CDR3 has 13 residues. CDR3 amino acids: CASSRPTYNEQFF.

CDR3 protein: CSARARDRGNSPLHF. The J gene is TRBJ1-6, the V gene TRBV20-1; TCRdb designates TRBD1, a call that cannot be tested without DNA. This CDR3 region has 15 residues. The germline V gene has CDR1 DFQATT and CDR2 SNEGSKA (reference sequence).

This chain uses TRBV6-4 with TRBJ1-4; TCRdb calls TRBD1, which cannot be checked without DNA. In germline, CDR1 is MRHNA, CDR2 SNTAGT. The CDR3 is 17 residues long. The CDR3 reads CASSEPGHRATNEKLFF.

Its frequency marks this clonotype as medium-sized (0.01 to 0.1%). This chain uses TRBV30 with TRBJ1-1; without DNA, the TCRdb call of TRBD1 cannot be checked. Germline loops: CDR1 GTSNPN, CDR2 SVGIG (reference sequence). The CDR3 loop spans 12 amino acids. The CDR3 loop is CAWSQGHPEAFF.

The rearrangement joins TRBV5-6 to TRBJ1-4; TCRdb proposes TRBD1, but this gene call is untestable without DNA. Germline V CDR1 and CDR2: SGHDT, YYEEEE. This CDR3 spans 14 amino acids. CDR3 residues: CASSLGIRGEKLFF.

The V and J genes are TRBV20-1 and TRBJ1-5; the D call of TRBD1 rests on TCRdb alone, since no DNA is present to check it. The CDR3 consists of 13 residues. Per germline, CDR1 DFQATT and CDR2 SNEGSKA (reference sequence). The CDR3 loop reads CSAEAGENQPQHF.

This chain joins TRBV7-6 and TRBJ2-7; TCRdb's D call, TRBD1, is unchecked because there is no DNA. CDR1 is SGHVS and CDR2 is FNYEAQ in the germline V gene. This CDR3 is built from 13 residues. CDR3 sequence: CASSSRQSYEQYF.

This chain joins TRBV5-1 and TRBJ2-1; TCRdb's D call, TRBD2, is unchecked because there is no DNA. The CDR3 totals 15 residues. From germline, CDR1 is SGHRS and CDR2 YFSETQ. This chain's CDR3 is CASSLTSGRDNEQFF. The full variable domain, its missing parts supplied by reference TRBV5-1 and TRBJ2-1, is KAGVTQTPRYLIKTRGQQVTLSCSPISGHRSVSWYQQTPGQGLQFLFEYFSETQRNKGNFPGRFSGRQFSNSRSEMNVSTLELGDSALYLCASSLTSGRDNEQFFGPGTRLTVL.

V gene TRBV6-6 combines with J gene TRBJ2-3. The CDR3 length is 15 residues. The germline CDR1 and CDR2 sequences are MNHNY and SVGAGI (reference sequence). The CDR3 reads CASSYSGTSTDTQYF.

This CDR3 is CASSPSGQQGNEQYF. This chain joins TRBV18 and TRBJ2-5; the TRBD1 assignment by TCRdb is unverifiable without DNA. Germline-derived CDR1 and CDR2 are KGHSH and LQKENI. The CDR3 sequence is 15 residues long.

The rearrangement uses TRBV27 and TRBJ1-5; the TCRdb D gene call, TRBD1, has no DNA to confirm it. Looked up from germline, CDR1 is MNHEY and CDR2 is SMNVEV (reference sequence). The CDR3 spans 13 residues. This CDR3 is CASADRGNQPQHF.

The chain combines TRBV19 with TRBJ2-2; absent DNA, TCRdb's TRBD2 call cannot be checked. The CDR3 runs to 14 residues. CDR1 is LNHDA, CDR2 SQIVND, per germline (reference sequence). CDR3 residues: CASIGQAGAGELFF.

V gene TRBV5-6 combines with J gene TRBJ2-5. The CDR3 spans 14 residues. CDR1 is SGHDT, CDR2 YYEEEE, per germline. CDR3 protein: CASRPSDGQETQYF. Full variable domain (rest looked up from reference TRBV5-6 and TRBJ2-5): DAGVTQSPTHLIKTRGQQVTLRCSPKSGHDTVSWYQQALGQGPQFIFQYYEEEERQRGNFPDRFSGHQFPNYSSELNVNALLLGDSALYLCASRPSDGQETQYFGPGTRLLVL.

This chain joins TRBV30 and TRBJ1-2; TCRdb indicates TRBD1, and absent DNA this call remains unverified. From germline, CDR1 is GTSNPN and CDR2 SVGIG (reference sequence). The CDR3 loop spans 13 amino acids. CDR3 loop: CAWSVGGDYGYTF.

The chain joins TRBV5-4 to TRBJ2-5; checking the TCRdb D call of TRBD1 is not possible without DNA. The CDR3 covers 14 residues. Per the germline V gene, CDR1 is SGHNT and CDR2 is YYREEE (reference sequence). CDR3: CASSPWTGQETQYF.

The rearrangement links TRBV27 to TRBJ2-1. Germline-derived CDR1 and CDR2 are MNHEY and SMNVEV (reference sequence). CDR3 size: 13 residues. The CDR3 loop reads CASSLSSYNEQFF.

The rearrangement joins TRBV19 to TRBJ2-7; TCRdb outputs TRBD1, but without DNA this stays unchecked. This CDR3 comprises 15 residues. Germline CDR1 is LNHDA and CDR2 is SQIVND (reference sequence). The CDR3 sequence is CASSIELEGGSRQYF. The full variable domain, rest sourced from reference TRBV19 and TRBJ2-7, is DGGITQSPKYLFRKEGQNVTLSCEQNLNHDAMYWYRQDPGQGLRLIYYSQIVNDFQKGDIAEGYSVSREKKESFPLTVTSAQKNPTAFYLCASSIELEGGSRQYFGPGTRLTVT.

The CDR3 is CASSLITGTGSNQPQHF. The V and J genes are TRBV7-2 and TRBJ1-5; TCRdb names TRBD1, which stays unverified in the absence of DNA. The CDR3 is 17 residues long. Germline lookup yields CDR1 SGHTA and CDR2 FQGNSA. The full variable domain, its missing parts supplied by reference TRBV7-2 and TRBJ1-5, is GAGVSQSPSNKVTEKGKDVELRCDPISGHTALYWYRQSLGQGLEFLIYFQGNSAPDKSGLPSDRFSAERTGGSVSTLTIQRTQQEDSAVYLCASSLITGTGSNQPQHFGDGTRLSIL.

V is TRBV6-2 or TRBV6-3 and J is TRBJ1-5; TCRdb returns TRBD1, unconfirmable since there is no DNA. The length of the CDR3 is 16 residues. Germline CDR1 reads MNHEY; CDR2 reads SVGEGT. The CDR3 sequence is CASSEGGPYSNQPQHF.

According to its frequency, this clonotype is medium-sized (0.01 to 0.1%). CDR3 amino acids: CASSIRWTRNTGELFF. The V gene is TRBV19, the J gene TRBJ2-2. Germline CDR1 and CDR2: LNHDA and SQIVND (reference sequence). CDR3 size: 16 residues.

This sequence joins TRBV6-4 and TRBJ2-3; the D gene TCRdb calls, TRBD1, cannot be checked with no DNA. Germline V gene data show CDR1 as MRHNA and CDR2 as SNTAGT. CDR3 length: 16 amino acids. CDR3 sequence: CASSPGQLDGTDTQYF.

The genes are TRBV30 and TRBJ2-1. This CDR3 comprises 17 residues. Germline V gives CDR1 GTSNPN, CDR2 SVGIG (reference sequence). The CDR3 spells CAWSDFKGAPSYNEQFF.

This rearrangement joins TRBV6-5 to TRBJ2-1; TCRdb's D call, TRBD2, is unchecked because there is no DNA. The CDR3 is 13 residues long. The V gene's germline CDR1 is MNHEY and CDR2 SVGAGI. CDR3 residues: CASGQREGVEQFF.

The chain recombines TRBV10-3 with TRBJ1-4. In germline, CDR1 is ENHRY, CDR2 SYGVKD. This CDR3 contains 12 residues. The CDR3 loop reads CAISPEREKLFF.

The CDR3 sequence is CASTLTGRYGYTF. V usage is TRBV12-3 or TRBV12-4 and J usage is TRBJ1-2; TCRdb designates TRBD1, a call that cannot be tested without DNA. The CDR3 is made up of 13 amino acids.

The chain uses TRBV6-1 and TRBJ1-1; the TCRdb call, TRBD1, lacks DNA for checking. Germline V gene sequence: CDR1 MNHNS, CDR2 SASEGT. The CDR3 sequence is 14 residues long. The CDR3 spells CASSEEGGPKEAFF.

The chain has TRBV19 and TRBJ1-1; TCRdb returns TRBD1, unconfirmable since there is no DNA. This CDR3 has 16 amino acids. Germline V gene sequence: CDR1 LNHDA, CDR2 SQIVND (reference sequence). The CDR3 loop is CASSFWTGALNTEAFF. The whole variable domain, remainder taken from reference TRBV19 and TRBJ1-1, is DGGITQSPKYLFRKEGQNVTLSCEQNLNHDAMYWYRQDPGQGLRLIYYSQIVNDFQKGDIAEGYSVSREKKESFPLTVTSAQKNPTAFYLCASSFWTGALNTEAFFGQGTRLTVV.